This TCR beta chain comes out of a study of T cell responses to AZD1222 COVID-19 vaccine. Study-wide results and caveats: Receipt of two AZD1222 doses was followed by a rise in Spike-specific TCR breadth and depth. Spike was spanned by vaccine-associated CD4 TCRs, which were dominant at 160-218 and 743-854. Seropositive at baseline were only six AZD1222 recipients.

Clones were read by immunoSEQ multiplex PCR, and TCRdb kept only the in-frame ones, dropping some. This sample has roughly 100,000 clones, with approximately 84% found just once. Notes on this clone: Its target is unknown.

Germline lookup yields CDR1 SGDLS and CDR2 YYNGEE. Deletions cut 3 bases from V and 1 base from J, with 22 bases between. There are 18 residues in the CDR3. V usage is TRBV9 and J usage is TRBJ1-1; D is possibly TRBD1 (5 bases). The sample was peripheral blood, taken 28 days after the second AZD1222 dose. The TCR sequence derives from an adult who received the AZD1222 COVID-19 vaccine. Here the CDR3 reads CASSAGEGRSEWNTEAFF. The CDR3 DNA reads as TGTGCCAGCAGCGCCGGCGAGGGACGGAGCGAGTGGAACACTGAAGCTTTCTTT.